The 4 T cell receptor beta chains below come from one sample, sequenced in a study of identifying expanded T cells in peripheral blood. Profiled with immunoSEQ multiplex PCR; TCRdb holds only in-frame clones, not every one. The data show some 90,000 clones, with around 86% seen just once and roughly 5.3% held by the top ten. Sequenced: blood. Receptors were obtained from a person aged 18-70 years in good health.

V and J are TRBV6-1 and TRBJ1-2; D call uncertain. CDR1 and CDR2 (germline): MNHNS, SASEGT. V shed 0 bases and J shed 3 bases, with 8 bases lying between them. The CDR3 loop spans 14 amino acids. In DNA, the CDR3 is TGTGCCAGCAGTGAAGCGGCCAGACACTATGGCTACACCTTC. It yields the protein CASSEAARHYGYTF.

The chain links TRBV5-1 to TRBJ1-6; tentative D call: TRBD1 (6 bases). This CDR3 has 16 amino acids. Trimming left V 4 bases short and J 6 bases short, with 17 bases between. Per the germline V gene, CDR1 is SGHRS and CDR2 is YFSETQ. As DNA, the CDR3 is TGCGCCAGCAGCCCCCGGGGGCAAGGGATTAATTCACCCCTCCACTTT. Its protein product is CASSPRGQGINSPLHF.

V usage is TRBV27 and J usage is TRBJ1-5, with D tentatively TRBD1 (5 bases). Germline V lookup: CDR1 MNHEY, CDR2 SMNVEV (reference sequence). The CDR3 loop spans 17 amino acids. V dropped 0 bases and J dropped 5 bases, with 17 bases sitting between them. The CDR3 DNA is TGTGCCAGCAGTTTATCCCGCCCCCGGGACGGGCATCAGCCCCAGCATTTT. The encoded protein is CASSLSRPRDGHQPQHF.

This chain uses TRBV4-3 with TRBJ2-7, with 8 bases fitting TRBD1. V gave up 3 bases and J gave up 3 bases; unmatched junction bases: 13. The CDR3 contains 17 residues. Germline CDR1 LGHNA, CDR2 YSLEER. CDR3 in amino acids: CASSHALGTGDFYEQYF. The CDR3 DNA reads as TGCGCCAGCAGCCATGCCTTGGGGACAGGCGATTTCTACGAGCAGTACTTC.